These 6 T cell receptor beta chains originate from one sample sequenced in a study of somatic mutations in cytotoxic T cells in rheumatoid arthritis. Data came from immunoSEQ multiplex PCR; TCRdb stores just in-frame clones and leaves some out. Of approximately 15,000 clones listed, 77% were seen once; the top ten hold 15%. Sample: CD8+ T cells sorted from blood. Source of these receptors: an adult with rheumatoid arthritis.

The chain has TRBV27 and TRBJ2-3; D is uncertain. The CDR3 is made up of 13 amino acids. V was pared by 5 bases and J by 0 bases, with 6 bases between. CDR1 is MNHEY, CDR2 SMNVEV, per germline (reference sequence). CDR3 DNA sequence: TGTGCCAGCAGTCTGTTTAGCACAGATACGCAGTATTTT. This gives the protein CASSLFSTDTQYF.

The chain joins TRBV6-5 to TRBJ2-2, with 8 bases that match TRBD1. The CDR3 has 15 amino acids. The V gene's germline CDR1 is MNHEY and CDR2 SVGAGI. V shed 5 bases, J shed 4 bases, and the junction held 6 bases outside the gene matches. The CDR3 region is CASSKTGVTTGELFF. DNA of the CDR3: TGTGCCAGCAGTAAGACAGGGGTGACCACCGGGGAGCTGTTTTTT.

This chain links TRBV11-2 with TRBJ1-5; D unclear. Germline CDR1 is SGHAT and CDR2 is FQNNGV. V lost 0 bases, J lost 2 bases, and 11 bases lay in between. This CDR3 is 16 amino acids long. The DNA for the CDR3 is TGTGCCAGCAGCTTAGATGGTCAGTTGGGCAATCAGCCCCAGCATTTT. Amino acids: CASSLDGQLGNQPQHF.

V and J are TRBV6-6 and TRBJ1-1, with TRBD1 matching 8 bases. The CDR3 length is 14 residues. Losses at the gene ends were 6 bases for V and 1 base for J; bases not matched to a gene: 4. The germline CDR1 and CDR2 sequences are MNHNY and SVGAGI (reference sequence). CDR3 in amino acids: CASRAGTGNTEAFF. CDR3 bases: TGTGCCAGCAGGGCCGGGACAGGGAACACTGAAGCTTTCTTT.

The chain uses TRBV6-1 and TRBJ2-7; D uncertain. In germline, CDR1 is MNHNS, CDR2 SASEGT. The V and J ends lost 2 bases and 3 bases respectively, with 2 bases between them. The CDR3 is 11 amino acids. CDR3 DNA sequence: TGTGCCAGCAGTGAATACTACGAGCAGTACGTC. Protein product: CASSEYYEQYV.

The V gene is TRBV29-1, the J gene TRBJ2-3, with TRBD2 as a possible D gene (6 bases). In germline, CDR1 is SQVTM, CDR2 ANQGSEA. V was trimmed by 6 bases and J by 2 bases, leaving 24 bases between them. The CDR3 is 17 residues long. CDR3 coding DNA: TGCAGCGTCCCCTTATTGAAACTAGCCCCACTCACAGATACGCAGTATTTT. Translation gives CSVPLLKLAPLTDTQYF.